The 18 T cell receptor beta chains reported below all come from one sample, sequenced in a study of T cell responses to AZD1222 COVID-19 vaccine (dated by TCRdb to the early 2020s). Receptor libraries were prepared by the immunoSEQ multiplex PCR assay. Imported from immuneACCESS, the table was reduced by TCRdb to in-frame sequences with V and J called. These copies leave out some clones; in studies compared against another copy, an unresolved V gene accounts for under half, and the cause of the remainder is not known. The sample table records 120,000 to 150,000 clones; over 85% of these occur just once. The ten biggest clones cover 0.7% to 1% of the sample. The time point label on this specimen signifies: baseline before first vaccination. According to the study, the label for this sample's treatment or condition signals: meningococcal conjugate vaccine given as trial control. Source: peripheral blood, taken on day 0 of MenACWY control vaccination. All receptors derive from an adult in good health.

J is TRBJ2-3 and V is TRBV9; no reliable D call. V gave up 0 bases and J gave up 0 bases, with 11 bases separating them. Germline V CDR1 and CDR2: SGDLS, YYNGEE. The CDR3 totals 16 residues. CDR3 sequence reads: CASSVGIETSTDTQYF. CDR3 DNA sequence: TGTGCCAGCAGCGTAGGAATAGAAACTAGCACAGATACGCAGTATTTT. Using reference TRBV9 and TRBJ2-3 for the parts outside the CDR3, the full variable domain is DSGVTQTPKHLITATGQRVTLRCSPRSGDLSVYWYQQSLDQGLQFLIQYYNGEERAKGNILERFSAQQFPDLHSELNLSSLELGDSALYFCASSVGIETSTDTQYFGPGTRLTVL.

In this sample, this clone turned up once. The CDR3, as DNA: TGTGCCAGCAGCCATCGGGACAGGATAACGGGGGCCTCCTACAATGAGCAGTTCTTC. Its translation: CASSHRDRITGASYNEQFF. The chain recombines TRBV3-1 (or the pseudogene TRBV3-2) with TRBJ2-1; 8 bases are a match to TRBD1. CDR1 and CDR2 from the germline V gene are LGHDT and YNNKEL (reference sequence). This CDR3 region has 19 residues. V lost 3 bases, J lost 0 bases, and 13 bases stayed unmatched.

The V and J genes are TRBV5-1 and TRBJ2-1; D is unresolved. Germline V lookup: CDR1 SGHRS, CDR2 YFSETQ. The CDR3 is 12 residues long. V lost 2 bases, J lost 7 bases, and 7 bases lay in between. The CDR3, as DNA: TGCGCCAGCAGCTTATCGGGTAATGAGCAGTTCTTC. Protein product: CASSLSGNEQFF.

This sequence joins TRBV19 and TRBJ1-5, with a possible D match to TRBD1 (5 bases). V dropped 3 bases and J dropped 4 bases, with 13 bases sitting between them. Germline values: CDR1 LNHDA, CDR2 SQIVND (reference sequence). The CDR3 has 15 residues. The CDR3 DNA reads TGTGCCAGTAGTATTAAGGGGTTCACAAATCAGCCCCAGCATTTT. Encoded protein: CASSIKGFTNQPQHF. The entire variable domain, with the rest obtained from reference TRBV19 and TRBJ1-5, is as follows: DGGITQSPKYLFRKEGQNVTLSCEQNLNHDAMYWYRQDPGQGLRLIYYSQIVNDFQKGDIAEGYSVSREKKESFPLTVTSAQKNPTAFYLCASSIKGFTNQPQHFGDGTRLSIL.

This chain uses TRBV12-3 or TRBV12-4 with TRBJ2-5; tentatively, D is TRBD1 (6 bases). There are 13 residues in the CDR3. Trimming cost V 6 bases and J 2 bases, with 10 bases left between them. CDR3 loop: CASRPDSQETQYF. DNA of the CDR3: TGTGCCAGCAGACCGGACAGTCAAGAGACCCAGTACTTC.

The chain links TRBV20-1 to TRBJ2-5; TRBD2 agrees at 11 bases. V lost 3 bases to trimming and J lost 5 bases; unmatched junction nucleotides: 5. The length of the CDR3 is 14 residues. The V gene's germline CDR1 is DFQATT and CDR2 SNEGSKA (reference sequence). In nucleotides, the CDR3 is TGCAGTGCTAGTAGCGGGGGGGCCGGGGAGACCCAGTACTTC. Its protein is CSASSGGAGETQYF.

The DNA of the CDR3 is TGTGCCAGCAGTCAGGACACTGAAGCTTTCTTT. Amino acids: CASSQDTEAFF. V is TRBV28 and J is TRBJ1-1; the D is unclear. Looked up from germline, CDR1 is MDHEN and CDR2 is SYDVKM. There are 11 residues in the CDR3. Deletions cut 5 bases from V and 3 bases from J, with 4 bases between.

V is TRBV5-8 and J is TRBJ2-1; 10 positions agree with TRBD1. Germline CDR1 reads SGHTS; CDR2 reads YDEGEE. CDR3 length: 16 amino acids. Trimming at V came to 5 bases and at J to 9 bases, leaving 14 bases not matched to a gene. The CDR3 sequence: CASSRPGQGLTGEQFF. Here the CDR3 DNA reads TGTGCCAGCAGTCGACCGGGACAGGGGTTGACGGGTGAGCAGTTCTTC.

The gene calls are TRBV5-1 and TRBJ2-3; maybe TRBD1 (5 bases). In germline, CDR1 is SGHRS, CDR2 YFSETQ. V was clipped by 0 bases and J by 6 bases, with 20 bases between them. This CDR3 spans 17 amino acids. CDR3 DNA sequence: TGCGCCAGCAGCTTGGCATCCAGGGTTAGGGCAGGCGATACGCAGTATTTT. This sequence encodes CASSLASRVRAGDTQYF.

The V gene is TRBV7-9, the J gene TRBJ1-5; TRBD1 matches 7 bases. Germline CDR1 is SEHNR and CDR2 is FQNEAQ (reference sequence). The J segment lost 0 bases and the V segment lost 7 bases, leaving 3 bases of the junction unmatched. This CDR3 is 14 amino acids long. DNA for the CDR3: TGTGCCAGCACTGGGACAGATAGCAATCAGCCCCAGCATTTT. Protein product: CASTGTDSNQPQHF. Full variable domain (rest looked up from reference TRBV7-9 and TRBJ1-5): DTGVSQNPRHKITKRGQNVTFRCDPISEHNRLYWYRQTLGQGPEFLTYFQNEAQLEKSRLLSDRFSAERPKGSFSTLEIQRTEQGDSAMYLCASTGTDSNQPQHFGDGTRLSIL.

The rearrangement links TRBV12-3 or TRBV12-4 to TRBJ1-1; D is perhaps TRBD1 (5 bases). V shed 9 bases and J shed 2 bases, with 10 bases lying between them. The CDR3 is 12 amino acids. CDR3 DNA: TGTGCCAGTCAGACAGTTAACACTGAAGCTTTCTTT. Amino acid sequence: CASQTVNTEAFF.

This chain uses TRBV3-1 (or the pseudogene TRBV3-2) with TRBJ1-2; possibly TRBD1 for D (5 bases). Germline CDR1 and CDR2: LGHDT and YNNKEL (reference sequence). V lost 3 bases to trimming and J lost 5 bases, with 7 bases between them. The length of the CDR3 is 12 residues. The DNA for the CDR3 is TGTGCCAGCAGCCAGGGACCTTATGGCTACACCTTC. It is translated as CASSQGPYGYTF.

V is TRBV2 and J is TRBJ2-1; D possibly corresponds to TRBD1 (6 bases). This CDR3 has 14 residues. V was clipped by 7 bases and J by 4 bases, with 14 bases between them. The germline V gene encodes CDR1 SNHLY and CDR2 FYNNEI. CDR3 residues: CASILTTGYNEQFF. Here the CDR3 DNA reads TGTGCCAGCATCCTTACGACAGGATACAATGAGCAGTTCTTC.

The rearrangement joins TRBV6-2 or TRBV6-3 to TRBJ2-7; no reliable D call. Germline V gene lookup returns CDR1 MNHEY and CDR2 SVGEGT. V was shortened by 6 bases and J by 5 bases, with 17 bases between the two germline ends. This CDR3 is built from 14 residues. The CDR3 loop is CASSPPGRDHEQYF. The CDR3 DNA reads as TGTGCCAGCAGCCCTCCCGGACGAGATCACGAGCAGTACTTC.

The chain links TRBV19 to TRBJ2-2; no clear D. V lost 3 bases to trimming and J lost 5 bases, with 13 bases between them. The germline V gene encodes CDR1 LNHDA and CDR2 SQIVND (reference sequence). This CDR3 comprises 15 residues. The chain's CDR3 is CASSMVGPRTGELFF. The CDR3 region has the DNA TGTGCCAGTAGTATGGTTGGCCCGAGGACCGGGGAGCTGTTTTTT.

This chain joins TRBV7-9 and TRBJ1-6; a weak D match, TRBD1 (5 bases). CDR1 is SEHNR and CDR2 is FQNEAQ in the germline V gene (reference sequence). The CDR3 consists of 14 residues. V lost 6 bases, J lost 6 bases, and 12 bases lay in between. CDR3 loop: CASRFDRRNSPLHF. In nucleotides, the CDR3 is TGTGCCAGCAGGTTTGACAGACGTAATTCACCCCTCCACTTT. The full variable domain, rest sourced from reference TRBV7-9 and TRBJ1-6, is DTGVSQNPRHKITKRGQNVTFRCDPISEHNRLYWYRQTLGQGPEFLTYFQNEAQLEKSRLLSDRFSAERPKGSFSTLEIQRTEQGDSAMYLCASRFDRRNSPLHFGNGTRLTVT.

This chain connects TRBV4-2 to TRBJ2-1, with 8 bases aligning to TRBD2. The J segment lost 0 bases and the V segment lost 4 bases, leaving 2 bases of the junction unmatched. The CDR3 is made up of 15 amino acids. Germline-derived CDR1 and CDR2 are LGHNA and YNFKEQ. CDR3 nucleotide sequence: TGTGCCAGCAGCCCACTAGCGGACTCCTACAATGAGCAGTTCTTC. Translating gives CASSPLADSYNEQFF.

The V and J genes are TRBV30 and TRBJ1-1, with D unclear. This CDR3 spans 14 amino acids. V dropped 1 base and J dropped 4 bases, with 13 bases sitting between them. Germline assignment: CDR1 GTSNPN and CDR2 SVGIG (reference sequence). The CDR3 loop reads CAWSEHSLGTEAFF. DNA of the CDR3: TGTGCCTGGAGTGAACACAGTCTAGGCACTGAAGCTTTCTTT.